This TCR beta chain was retrieved from a study of regulatory T cells in long-lasting Graves disease. Whole-study context: A definition of persistent Graves' disease required over 5 years of antithyroid drugs plus positive TSH receptor antibodies. Study results and caveats: Analysis covered peripheral blood alone, not thyroid tissue. Favored usage of TRBV28, TRBJ1-2 and TRBJ2-5 was recorded in persistent disease.

Building the TCR beta libraries relied on iRepertoire HTBI primers, and CDR3 regions underwent Arm-PCR. TCRdb re-analysed the multiplex PCR reads in MiXCR, keeping a single row per CDR3 protein. The data show 650,000 to 850,000 distinct CDR3 sequences, with around 30% seen just once and 42% held by the top ten. Note on this clonotype: Antigen: not known.

The ends were cut back, 1 base at V and 5 bases at J, with 11 bases in the middle. This CDR3 region has 14 residues. The germline gives CDR1 DFQATT, CDR2 SNEGSKA (reference sequence). As to time point: persistent/refractory GD, antithyroid drugs over 5 years with positive TRAb. The authors made the TCR library using RNA they extracted from PBMCs. Diagnosis followed American Thyroid Association guidelines for Graves' disease. This TCR was recovered from a female donor with Graves disease. The J gene is TRBJ1-4, the V gene TRBV20-1, with a tentative D call TRBD1 (5 bases). Sample: peripheral blood mononuclear cells (PBMCs), taken when the disease was refractory, from a patient treated with antithyroid drugs. The CDR3 DNA sequence: TGCAGTGCTAGAGCGTCAGACAGCAATGAAAAACTGTTTTTT. Translated, it gives CSARASDSNEKLFF.